This TCR beta chain was identified during a study of OX40 agonist ivuxolimab in advanced cancers. Study as a whole: The patients' treatment was ivuxolimab, an agonistic anti-OX40 (CD134) antibody.

This table comes from immunoSEQ multiplex PCR, and its TCRdb copy is limited to in-frame clones, with some not included. The data show about 46,000 clones, about 88% seen once. CDR1 is MDHEN, CDR2 SYDVKM, per germline. This CDR3 is 13 amino acids long. Trimming took 2 bases from V and 4 from J, leaving 5 bases between them. The specimen was CD4+ or CD8+ T cells sorted from blood, collected in a trial of the OX40 agonist ivuxolimab. This chain uses TRBV28 with TRBJ2-2; D remains unclear. This TCR was recovered from an adult with an advanced solid tumor such as melanoma, head and neck, liver or kidney cancer. Written as DNA, the CDR3 is TGTGCCAGCAGTTTAGTGAGCACCGGGGAGCTGTTTTTT. Translation gives CASSLVSTGELFF.